The T cell receptor beta chain under discussion was sequenced for a study of human T cells and chemical hapten exposure. Trimming took 0 bases from V and 4 from J, leaving 12 bases between them. The CDR3 totals 15 residues. The V gene's germline CDR1 is SQVTM and CDR2 ANQGSEA. TCRdb reprocessed the RACE reads via MiXCR and lists one record per CDR3 protein. The sample has over 45,000 distinct CDR3 sequences, about 4.5% seen once. Time point of the sample: healthy volunteer bleed at 2 weeks. Total RNA was isolated from whole blood that had not been fractionated. This sequence was found in a female donor in good health. Some clones in this sample may be carry-over from other donors' samples. The chain carries TRBV29-1 and TRBJ1-4; tentative D call: TRBD1 (6 bases). Sequencing input: whole blood. CDR3 in amino acids: CSVEDRQVFNEKLFF. CDR3 nucleotide sequence: TGCAGCGTTGAAGACCGACAGGTTTTTAATGAAAAACTGTTTTTT.